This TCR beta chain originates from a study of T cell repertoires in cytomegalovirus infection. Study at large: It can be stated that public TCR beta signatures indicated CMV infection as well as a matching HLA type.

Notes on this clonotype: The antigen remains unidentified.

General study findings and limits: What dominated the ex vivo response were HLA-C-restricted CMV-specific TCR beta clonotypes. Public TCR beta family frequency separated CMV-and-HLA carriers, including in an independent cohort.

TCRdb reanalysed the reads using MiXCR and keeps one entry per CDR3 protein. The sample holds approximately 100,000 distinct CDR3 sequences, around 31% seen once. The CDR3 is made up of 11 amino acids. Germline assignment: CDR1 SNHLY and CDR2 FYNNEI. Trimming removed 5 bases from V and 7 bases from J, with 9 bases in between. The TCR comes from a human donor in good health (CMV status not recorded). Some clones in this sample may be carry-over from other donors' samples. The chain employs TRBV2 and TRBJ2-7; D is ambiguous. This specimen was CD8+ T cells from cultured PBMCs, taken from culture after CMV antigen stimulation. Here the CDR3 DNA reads TGTGCCAGCAGTCCGCGTATTGAGCAGTACTTC. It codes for CASSPRIEQYF. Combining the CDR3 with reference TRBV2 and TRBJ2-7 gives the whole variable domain EPEVTQTPSHQVTQMGQEVILRCVPISNHLYFYWYRQILGQKVEFLVSFYNNEISEKSEIFDDQFSVERPDGSNFTLKIRSTKLEDSAMYFCASSPRIEQYFGPGTRLTVT.